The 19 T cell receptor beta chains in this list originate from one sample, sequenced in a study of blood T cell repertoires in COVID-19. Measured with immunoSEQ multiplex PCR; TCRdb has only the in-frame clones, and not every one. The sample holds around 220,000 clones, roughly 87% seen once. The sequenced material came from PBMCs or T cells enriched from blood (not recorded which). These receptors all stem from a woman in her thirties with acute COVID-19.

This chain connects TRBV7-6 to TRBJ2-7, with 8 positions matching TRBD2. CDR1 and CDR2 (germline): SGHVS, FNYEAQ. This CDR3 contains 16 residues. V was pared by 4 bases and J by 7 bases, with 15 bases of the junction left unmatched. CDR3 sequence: CASSSPGLGRSGEQYF. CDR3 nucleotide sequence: TGTGCCAGCAGCTCACCGGGACTAGGAAGGTCGGGAGAGCAGTACTTC.

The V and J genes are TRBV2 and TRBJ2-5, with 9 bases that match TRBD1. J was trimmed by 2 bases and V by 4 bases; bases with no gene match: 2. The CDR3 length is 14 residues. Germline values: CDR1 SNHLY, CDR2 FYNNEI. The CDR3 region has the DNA TGTGCCAGCAGTGTGACAGGGGGGCAAGAGACCCAGTACTTC. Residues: CASSVTGGQETQYF.

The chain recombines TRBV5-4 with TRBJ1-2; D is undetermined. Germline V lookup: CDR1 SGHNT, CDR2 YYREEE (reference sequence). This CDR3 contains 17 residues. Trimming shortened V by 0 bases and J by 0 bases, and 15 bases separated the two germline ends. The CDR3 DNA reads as TGTGCCAGCAGCTTGGGAGGGTTATTGGGAGCTAACTATGGCTACACCTTC. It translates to CASSLGGLLGANYGYTF.

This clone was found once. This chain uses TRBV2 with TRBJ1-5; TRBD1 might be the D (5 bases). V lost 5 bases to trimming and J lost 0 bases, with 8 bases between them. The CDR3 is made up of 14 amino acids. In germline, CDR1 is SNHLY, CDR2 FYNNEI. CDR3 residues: CASSLGVSNQPQHF. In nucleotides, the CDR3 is TGTGCCAGCAGTTTAGGGGTTAGCAATCAGCCCCAGCATTTT.

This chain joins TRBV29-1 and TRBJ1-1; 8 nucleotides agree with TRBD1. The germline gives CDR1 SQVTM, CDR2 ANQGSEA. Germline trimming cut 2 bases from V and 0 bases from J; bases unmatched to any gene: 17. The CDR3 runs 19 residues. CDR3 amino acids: CSVELAFPGQVILNTEAFF. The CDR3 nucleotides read TGCAGCGTTGAATTAGCTTTCCCGGGACAGGTTATTTTGAACACTGAAGCTTTCTTT. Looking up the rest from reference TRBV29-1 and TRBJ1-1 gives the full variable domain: SAVISQKPSRDICQRGTSLTIQCQVDSQVTMMFWYRQQPGQSLTLIATANQGSEATYESGFVIDKFPISRPNLTFSTLTVSNMSPEDSSIYLCSVELAFPGQVILNTEAFFGQGTRLTVV.

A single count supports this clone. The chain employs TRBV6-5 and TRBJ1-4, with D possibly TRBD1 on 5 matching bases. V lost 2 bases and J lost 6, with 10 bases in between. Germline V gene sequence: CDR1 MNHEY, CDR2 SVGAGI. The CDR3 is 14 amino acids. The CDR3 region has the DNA TGTGCCAGCAGTTACCAAGGGGTAGATGAAAAACTGTTTTTT. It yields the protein CASSYQGVDEKLFF.

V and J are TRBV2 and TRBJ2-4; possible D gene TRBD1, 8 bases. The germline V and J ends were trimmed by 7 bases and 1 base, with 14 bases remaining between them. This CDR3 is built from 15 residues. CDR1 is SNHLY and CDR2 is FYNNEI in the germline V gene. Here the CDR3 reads CASNSQGGAKNIQYF. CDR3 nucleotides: TGTGCCAGCAACTCACAGGGGGGGGCCAAAAACATTCAGTACTTC.

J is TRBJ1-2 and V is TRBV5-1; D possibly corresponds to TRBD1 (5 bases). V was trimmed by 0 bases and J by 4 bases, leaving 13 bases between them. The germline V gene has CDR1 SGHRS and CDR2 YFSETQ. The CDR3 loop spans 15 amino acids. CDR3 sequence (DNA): TGCGCCAGCAGCTTGGAGGCCAGGGAGGGCTATGGCTACACCTTC. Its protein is CASSLEAREGYGYTF.

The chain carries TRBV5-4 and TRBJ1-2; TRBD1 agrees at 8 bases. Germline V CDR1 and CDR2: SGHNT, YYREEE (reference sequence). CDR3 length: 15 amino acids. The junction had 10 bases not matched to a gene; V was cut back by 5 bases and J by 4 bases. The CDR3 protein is CASSSGTGYPYGYTF. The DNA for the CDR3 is TGTGCCAGCAGTTCCGGGACAGGATATCCCTATGGCTACACCTTC.

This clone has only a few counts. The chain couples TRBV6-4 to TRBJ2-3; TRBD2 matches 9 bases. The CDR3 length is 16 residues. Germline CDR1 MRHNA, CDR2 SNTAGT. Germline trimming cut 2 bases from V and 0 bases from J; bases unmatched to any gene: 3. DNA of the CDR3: TGTGCCAGCAGTGACGAGGCGGGGGGGAGCACAGATACGCAGTATTTT. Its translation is CASSDEAGGSTDTQYF.

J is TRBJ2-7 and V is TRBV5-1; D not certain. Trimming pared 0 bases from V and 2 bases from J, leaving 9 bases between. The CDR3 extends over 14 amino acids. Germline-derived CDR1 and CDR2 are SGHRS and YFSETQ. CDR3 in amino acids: CASSLEAATYEQYF. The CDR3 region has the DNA TGCGCCAGCAGCTTGGAGGCAGCGACCTACGAGCAGTACTTC.

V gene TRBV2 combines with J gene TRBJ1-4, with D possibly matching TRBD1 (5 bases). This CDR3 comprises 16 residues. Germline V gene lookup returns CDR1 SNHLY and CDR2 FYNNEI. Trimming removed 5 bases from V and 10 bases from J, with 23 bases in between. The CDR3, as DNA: TGTGCCAGCAGTCCACGGTTTATTGGGGGGAGTGGAAAACTGTTTTTT. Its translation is CASSPRFIGGSGKLFF.

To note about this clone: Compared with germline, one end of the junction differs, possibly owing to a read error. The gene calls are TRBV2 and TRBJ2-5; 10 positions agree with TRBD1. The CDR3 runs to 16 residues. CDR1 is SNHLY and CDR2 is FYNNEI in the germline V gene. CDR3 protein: CASSKARTGGDETQYF. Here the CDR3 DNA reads TGTGCCAGCAGTAAAGCCCGGACAGGGGGTGATGAGACCCAGTACTTC.

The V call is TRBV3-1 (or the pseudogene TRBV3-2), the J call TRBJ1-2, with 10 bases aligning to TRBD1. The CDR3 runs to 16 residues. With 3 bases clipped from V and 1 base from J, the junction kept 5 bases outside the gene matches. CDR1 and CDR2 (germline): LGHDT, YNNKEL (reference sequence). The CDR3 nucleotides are TGTGCCAGCAGCCATTCCGGGACAGGGGTTAACTATGGCTACACCTTC. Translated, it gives CASSHSGTGVNYGYTF.

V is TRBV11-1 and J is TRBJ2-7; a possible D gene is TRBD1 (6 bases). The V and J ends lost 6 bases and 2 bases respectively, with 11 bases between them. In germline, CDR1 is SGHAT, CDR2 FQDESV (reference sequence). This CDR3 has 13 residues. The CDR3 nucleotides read TGTGCCAGCAGGGCACAGGGAACCTACGAGCAGTACTTC. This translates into CASRAQGTYEQYF. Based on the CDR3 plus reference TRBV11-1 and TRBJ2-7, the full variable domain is EAEVAQSPRYKITEKSQAVAFWCDPISGHATLYWYRQILGQGPELLVQFQDESVVDDSQLPKDRFSAERLKGVDSTLKIQPAELGDSAMYLCASRAQGTYEQYFGPGTRLTVT.

The DNA for the CDR3 is TGTGCCAGCAGTTACAGGACAGCCCCCTATGGCTACACCTTC. Translated: CASSYRTAPYGYTF. The chain is built from TRBV6-5 and TRBJ1-2; tentatively, D is TRBD1 (6 bases). Germline assignment: CDR1 MNHEY and CDR2 SVGAGI. This CDR3 comprises 14 residues. Trimming took 2 bases from V and 4 from J, leaving 11 bases between them.

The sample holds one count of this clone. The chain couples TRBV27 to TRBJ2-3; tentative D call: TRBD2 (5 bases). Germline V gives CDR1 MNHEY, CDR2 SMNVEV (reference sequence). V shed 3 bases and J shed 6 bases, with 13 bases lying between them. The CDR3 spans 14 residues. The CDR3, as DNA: TGTGCCAGCAGTTTGTGGGCGGACTCGGATACGCAGTATTTT. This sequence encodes CASSLWADSDTQYF.

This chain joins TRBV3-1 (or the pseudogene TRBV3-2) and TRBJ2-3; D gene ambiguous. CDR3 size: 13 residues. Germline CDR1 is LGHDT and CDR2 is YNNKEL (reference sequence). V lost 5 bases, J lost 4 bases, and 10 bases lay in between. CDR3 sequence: CASSKPRADTQYF. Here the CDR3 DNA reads TGTGCCAGCAGCAAGCCCCGAGCAGATACGCAGTATTTT.

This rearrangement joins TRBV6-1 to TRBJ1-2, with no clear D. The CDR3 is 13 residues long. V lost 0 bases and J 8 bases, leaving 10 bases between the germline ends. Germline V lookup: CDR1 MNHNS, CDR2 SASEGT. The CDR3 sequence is CASSEALLGGYTF. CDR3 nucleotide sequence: TGTGCCAGCAGTGAAGCGCTTCTGGGCGGCTACACCTTC.